What follows are 18 T cell receptor beta chains derived from one specimen sequenced in a study of T-cell reconstitution after alpha-beta-depleted transplantation in children (TCRdb year 2016). The treatment or condition tag for this specimen amounts to: allogeneic hematopoietic cell transplantation with graft depleted of TCRalphabeta T cells and CD19 B cells. Library prep was done by PCR. Data came from an Illumina HiSeq 2500. TCR libraries were prepared with molecular barcoding, using unique molecular identifiers to normalize TCRbeta repertoire quantification. Using fastp trimming at Q25 and MiXCR clonotype assembly, TCRdb reanalyzed the public sequencing data and kept in-frame beta chains. Rows matching on CDR3 protein sequence are summarized as one entry with the most common DNA and genes. The sample table shows about 350,000 distinct CDR3 sequences, and 15% to 20% are seen once. Of the sample, approximately 38% falls within the top ten clones.

Material: PBMCs, mostly from graft donor cells, obtained 360 days after TCRalphabeta/CD19-depleted stem cell transplant. Receptor source: a male patient aged 2-15 years who had a stem cell transplant for acute lymphoblastic leukemia, so the T cells may come from the graft donor.

This clonotype was found a few times. The chain recombines TRBV5-1 with TRBJ2-1; 15 bases are shared with TRBD2. Per germline, CDR1 SGHRS and CDR2 YFSETQ. The CDR3 is made up of 16 amino acids. V was clipped by 3 bases and J by 7 bases; unmatched bases: 5. As DNA, the CDR3 is TGCGCCAGCAGCTGGACTAGCGGGAGGGCCAGGAATGAGCAGTTCTTC. The encoded protein is CASSWTSGRARNEQFF.

The V and J genes are TRBV15 and TRBJ2-4; D is unresolved. Germline V lookup: CDR1 LNHNV, CDR2 YYDKDF (reference sequence). Trimming pared 0 bases from V and 1 base from J, leaving 4 bases between. The CDR3 contains 14 residues. The CDR3 loop reads CATSREGAKNIQYF. The CDR3 bases are TGTGCCACCAGCAGAGAAGGTGCCAAAAACATTCAGTACTTC.

The genes are TRBV5-1 and TRBJ1-1; 7 nucleotides line up with TRBD1. V was clipped by 1 base and J by 1 base; unmatched bases: 4. CDR1 is SGHRS, CDR2 YFSETQ, per germline. The CDR3 runs to 15 residues. CDR3 in DNA: TGCGCCAGCAGCTTGACAGGGGACCCGAACACTGAAGCTTTCTTT. It encodes CASSLTGDPNTEAFF.

CDR3 nucleotide sequence: TGTGCCAGCAGCTTGGTCGCTAGCGGGAGTTACAATGAGCAGTTCTTC. Its translation: CASSLVASGSYNEQFF. The rearrangement links TRBV5-6 to TRBJ2-1; the match to TRBD2 covers 10 bases. The CDR3 is 16 amino acids. Per germline, CDR1 SGHDT and CDR2 YYEEEE. Trimming removed 0 bases from V and 4 bases from J; junction bases left unmatched: 4.

This chain uses TRBV2 with TRBJ2-1; D may be TRBD2 (6 bases). V lost 4 bases to trimming and J lost 13 bases, with 8 bases between them. The V gene's germline CDR1 is SNHLY and CDR2 FYNNEI. This CDR3 is 10 amino acids long. DNA of the CDR3: TGTGCCAGCAGTGCCGGGAGTCAGTTCTTC. Its translation: CASSAGSQFF.

This chain joins TRBV5-1 and TRBJ2-3, with D possibly matching TRBD2 (5 bases). V gave up 2 bases and J gave up 4 bases, with 11 bases separating them. The CDR3 spans 14 residues. Per germline, CDR1 SGHRS and CDR2 YFSETQ. In nucleotides, the CDR3 is TGCGCCAGCAGCTTCTCGGGGATTTCAGATACGCAGTATTTT. It specifies CASSFSGISDTQYF.

This clonotype was picked up a small number of times. The chain links TRBV7-9 to TRBJ2-5, with D possibly TRBD1 on 6 matching bases. Germline assignment: CDR1 SEHNR and CDR2 FQNEAQ (reference sequence). The CDR3 contains 14 residues. V dropped 5 bases and J dropped 1 base, with 11 bases sitting between them. The CDR3 protein is CASSPGQLQETQYF. In DNA, the CDR3 is TGTGCCAGCAGCCCCGGACAGCTCCAAGAGACCCAGTACTTC.

This clonotype has only a few counts. The chain employs TRBV4-1 and TRBJ2-7; 9 nucleotides align to TRBD1. The CDR3 extends over 14 amino acids. V lost 8 bases, J lost 0 bases, and 5 bases stayed unmatched. Germline CDR1 and CDR2: MGHRA and YSYEKL. The CDR3 DNA is TGCGCCAGCTCCCGGACAGGGGCCTCCTACGAGCAGTACTTC. Its protein is CASSRTGASYEQYF.

This chain links TRBV19 with TRBJ1-2; D unresolved. Germline loops: CDR1 LNHDA, CDR2 SQIVND (reference sequence). The CDR3 consists of 16 residues. The V and J ends lost 6 bases and 2 bases respectively, with 19 bases between them. CDR3 sequence: CASSKAQPSTNYGYTF. CDR3 coding DNA: TGTGCCAGTAGCAAGGCGCAGCCTTCGACGAACTATGGCTACACCTTC. Based on the CDR3 plus reference TRBV19 and TRBJ1-2, the full variable domain is DGGITQSPKYLFRKEGQNVTLSCEQNLNHDAMYWYRQDPGQGLRLIYYSQIVNDFQKGDIAEGYSVSREKKESFPLTVTSAQKNPTAFYLCASSKAQPSTNYGYTFGSGTRLTVV.

The V and J genes are TRBV13 and TRBJ1-6; 8 bases align to TRBD1. The length of the CDR3 is 15 residues. V trimming: 5 bases; J trimming: 7 bases; junction bases outside the gene matches: 7. Germline assignment: CDR1 PRHDT and CDR2 FYEKMQ (reference sequence). CDR3 coding DNA: TGTGCCAGCAGCGCCTCGGACAGGGAAAATTCACCCCTCCACTTT. Translating it yields CASSASDRENSPLHF.

This clonotype was counted only a few times. The J gene is TRBJ2-3, the V gene TRBV11-2; possible D gene TRBD1, 6 bases. Germline-derived CDR1 and CDR2 are SGHAT and FQNNGV. The V end was cut by 1 base, the J end by 0 bases, with 14 bases between. The CDR3 contains 17 residues. CDR3 DNA sequence: TGTGCCAGCAGCTTAGTCCCAGGGGCCCTTAGCACAGATACGCAGTATTTT. This translates into CASSLVPGALSTDTQYF. The variable domain in full, with the rest retrieved from reference TRBV11-2 and TRBJ2-3, is EAGVAQSPRYKIIEKRQSVAFWCNPISGHATLYWYQQILGQGPKLLIQFQNNGVVDDSQLPKDRFSAERLKGVDSTLKIQPAKLEDSAVYLCASSLVPGALSTDTQYFGPGTRLTVL.

The chain links TRBV7-9 to TRBJ2-2, with D tentatively TRBD2 (5 bases). Trimming removed 3 bases at V and 7 bases at J, with 18 bases between. This CDR3 has 16 residues. The germline V gene encodes CDR1 SEHNR and CDR2 FQNEAQ (reference sequence). This CDR3 reads CASSFDPSLASGELFF. In DNA form, the CDR3 reads TGTGCCAGCAGCTTCGACCCCTCGCTAGCCAGCGGGGAGCTGTTTTTT. Variable domain in full (rest from reference TRBV7-9 and TRBJ2-2): DTGVSQNPRHKITKRGQNVTFRCDPISEHNRLYWYRQTLGQGPEFLTYFQNEAQLEKSRLLSDRFSAERPKGSFSTLEIQRTEQGDSAMYLCASSFDPSLASGELFFGEGSRLTVL.

The genes are TRBV5-1 and TRBJ2-2, with a weak D call TRBD2 (6 bases). Germline V gene sequence: CDR1 SGHRS, CDR2 YFSETQ. The CDR3 runs 15 residues. V lost 5 bases, J lost 6 bases, and 17 bases lay in between. CDR3 loop: CASRPTGRFPGELFF. DNA of the CDR3: TGCGCCAGCAGACCCACGGGGAGGTTTCCCGGGGAGCTGTTTTTT.

The chain employs TRBV18 and TRBJ2-7; D assignment may be TRBD1 or TRBD2 (5 bases each). Germline CDR1 reads KGHSH; CDR2 reads LQKENI. Trimming removed 1 base at V and 0 bases at J, with 13 bases between. This CDR3 spans 16 amino acids. As DNA, the CDR3 is TGTGCCAGCTCACCACAGGGGTCCCGGGGCTCCTACGAGCAGTACTTC. Amino acid sequence: CASSPQGSRGSYEQYF.

CDR3 amino acids: CASSSTGDEQYF. The CDR3 nucleotides are TGTGCCAGCAGTTCGACAGGGGACGAGCAGTACTTC. The chain combines TRBV12-3 or TRBV12-4 with TRBJ2-7; 8 positions match TRBD1. Unmatched junction bases numbered 1, after V lost 4 bases and J lost 5 bases. The CDR3 has 12 amino acids.

This sequence joins TRBV12-3 or TRBV12-4 and TRBJ2-1, with 12 bases matching TRBD2. V lost 1 base, J lost 5 bases, and 3 bases stayed unmatched. The CDR3 length is 16 residues. Here the CDR3 DNA reads TGTGCCAGCAGTTTAGGACTAGCGGGAGTCGACAATGAGCAGTTCTTC. Amino acids: CASSLGLAGVDNEQFF.

This chain uses TRBV4-2 with TRBJ2-6; D is unresolved. Germline values: CDR1 LGHNA, CDR2 YNFKEQ. V was cut by 4 bases and J by 0 bases, with 7 bases left in between. This CDR3 region has 15 residues. The CDR3, as DNA: TGTGCCAGCAGCCTTGATCCCTCTGGGGCCAACGTCCTGACTTTC. Protein product: CASSLDPSGANVLTF.

This clonotype was counted a few times. Given the absence of the conserved phenylalanine or tryptophan at the CDR3 end, a read error is likely. This chain connects TRBV19 to TRBJ2-7, with 10 positions matching TRBD2. The CDR3 is 12 residues long. Germline CDR1 and CDR2: LNHDA and SQIVND (reference sequence). The CDR3 DNA is TGTGGAGCGGGACTAGCGAGGTACGAGCAGTACTCC. This gives the protein CGAGLARYEQYS.